These T cell receptor beta chains were read from a single sample in a study of T cells in Graves' hyperthyroidism and ophthalmopathy. In TCRdb, the multiplex PCR reads were re-called with MiXCR into one record per CDR3 protein. Of under 350,000 distinct CDR3 sequences listed, less than 30% are singletons. Sequencing was carried out using blood. The source is a man in his forties or fifties with Graves' hyperthyroidism that later progressed to Graves' ophthalmopathy. Both conserved end residues are trimmed from each CDR3.

TRBV13 | ASSPGFWGDTEAF
TRBV6-5 | ASRPTGGISGGYT
TRBV28 | ASRDRGGLWELF
TRBV7-3 | ASSASGSGYEQY
TRBV10-1 | ASTGQLNTEAF
TRBV6-5 | ASSYGQGVGYT
TRBV12-3/TRBV12-4 | ASSFTNEAF
TRBV6-5 | ASSSGQNVGQPQH
TRBV27 | ASSLQQGEDYEQY
TRBV29-1 | SVVAGGEQY
TRBV18 | ASSPMHANPRSTYEQY
TRBV20-1 | SASLAVETQY
TRBV6-5 | ASSYDNRQGRVSEAF
TRBV3-1 | ASSQGRVPLH
TRBV6-1 | ASSEGLATGELF
TRBV20-1 | SARDPIEAF
TRBV29-1 | SVSRDIEETQY
TRBV7-3 | ASSLGPGQGPDTS
TRBV7-2 | ASSYGTGDYGYT
TRBV20-1 | SARIGTIGTSGETQY
TRBV4-2 | ASSQVGVGNGQPQH
TRBV7-2 | ASSLGIGNFNYGYT
TRBV5-1 | ASTPGVWKATSYEQY
TRBV3-1 | ASSQDDRGGYT
TRBV6-5 | ASSWTGNYGYT
TRBV11-3 | ASSFRTGTYEQY
TRBV20-1 | SAQRTLNTEAF
TRBV6-2/TRBV6-3 | ASSLYEGQNQPQH
TRBV20-1 | SVGDNSYEQY
TRBV30 | AGGTGGNQPQH
TRBV5-6 | ASSFGRGSPDIQY
TRBV18 | ASSPQSRDQPQH
TRBV6-2/TRBV6-3 | ASRVSSYEQY
TRBV18 | ASSPLITGTEDYGYT
TRBV6-1 | ASRPGQTAYEQY
TRBV30 | AWSVRDRVKNTEAF
TRBV7-3 | ASKTTAGANVLT
TRBV12-3/TRBV12-4 | ASSDGPDGYT
TRBV5-8 | ASSLGPYPGNTIY
TRBV3-1 | ASSQLVGETQY
TRBV12-3/TRBV12-4 | ASSLGQGRDGYT
TRBV30 | AWSGGDGYT
TRBV20-1 | SARDLSSGTREQY
TRBV6-1 | ASRAGWAGELF
TRBV12-3/TRBV12-4 | ASSRGTMNTEAF
TRBV20-1 | SANAGGPNTEAF
TRBV20-1 | SASSRDRNTEAF
TRBV30 | AWRPRLFSYNSPLH
TRBV29-1 | SVYGSNQETQY
TRBV19 | ASAGTPNEQY
TRBV20-1 | SATSEYEQY
TRBV6-5 | ASSYSPGTSATQY
TRBV11-2 | ASTPGWDPYGYT
TRBV29-1 | SVWGNGNTEAF
TRBV28 | ASSVGPRPEQY